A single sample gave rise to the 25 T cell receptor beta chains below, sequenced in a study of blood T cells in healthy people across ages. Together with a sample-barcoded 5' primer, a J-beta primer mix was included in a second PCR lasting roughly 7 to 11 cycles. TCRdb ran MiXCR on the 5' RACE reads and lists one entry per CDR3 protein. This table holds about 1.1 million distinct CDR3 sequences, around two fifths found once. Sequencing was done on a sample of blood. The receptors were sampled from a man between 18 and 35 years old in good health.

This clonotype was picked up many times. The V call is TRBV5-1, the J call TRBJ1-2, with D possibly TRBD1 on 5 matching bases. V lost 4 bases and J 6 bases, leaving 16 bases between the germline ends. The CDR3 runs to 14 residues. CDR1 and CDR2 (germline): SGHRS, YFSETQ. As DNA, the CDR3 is TGCGCCAGCAGCGACTCGGATGGGGCAGATGGCTACACCTTC. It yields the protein CASSDSDGADGYTF. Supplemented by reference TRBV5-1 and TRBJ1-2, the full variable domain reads KAGVTQTPRYLIKTRGQQVTLSCSPISGHRSVSWYQQTPGQGLQFLFEYFSETQRNKGNFPGRFSGRQFSNSRSEMNVSTLELGDSALYLCASSDSDGADGYTFGSGTRLTVV.

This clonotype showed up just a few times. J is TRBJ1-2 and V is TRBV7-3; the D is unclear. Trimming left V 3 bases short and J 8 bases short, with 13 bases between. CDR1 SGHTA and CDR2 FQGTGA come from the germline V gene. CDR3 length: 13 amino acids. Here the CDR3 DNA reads TGTGCCAGCAGCTTTGGACCGACCTACGGCTACACCTTC. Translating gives CASSFGPTYGYTF.

The CDR3 bases are TGTGCCAGCAGTCCCAAAAATGGACGAGCGGGGGACGAGACCCAGTACTTC. Its protein product is CASSPKNGRAGDETQYF. The rearrangement links TRBV27 to TRBJ2-7; 8 nucleotides agree with TRBD2. The better agreement between TRBJ2-5 and the DNA end casts doubt on the J call. Germline V gives CDR1 MNHEY, CDR2 SMNVEV (reference sequence). There are 17 residues in the CDR3.

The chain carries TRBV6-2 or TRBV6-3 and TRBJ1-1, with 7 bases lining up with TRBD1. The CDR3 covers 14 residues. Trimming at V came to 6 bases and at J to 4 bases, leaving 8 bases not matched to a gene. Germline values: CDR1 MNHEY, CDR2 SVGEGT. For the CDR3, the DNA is TGTGCCAGCAGGCTCAAGACAGGGCCCACTGAAGCTTTCTTT. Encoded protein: CASRLKTGPTEAFF.

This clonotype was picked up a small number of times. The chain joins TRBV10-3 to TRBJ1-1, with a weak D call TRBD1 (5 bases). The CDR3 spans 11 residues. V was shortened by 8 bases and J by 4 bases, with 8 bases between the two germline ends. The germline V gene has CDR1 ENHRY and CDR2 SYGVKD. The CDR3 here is CAIGGGTEAFF. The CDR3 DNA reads TGTGCCATCGGGGGTGGCACTGAAGCTTTCTTT.

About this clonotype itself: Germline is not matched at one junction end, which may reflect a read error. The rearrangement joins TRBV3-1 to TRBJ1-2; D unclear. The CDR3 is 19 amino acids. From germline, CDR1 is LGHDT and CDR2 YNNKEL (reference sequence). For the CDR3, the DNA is TGTACCAGCAGCCAAGATGTATTAACCCCATCGCAGGAGAACTATGGCTACACCTTC. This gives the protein CTSSQDVLTPSQENYGYTF.

Written as DNA, the CDR3 is TGCGCCAGCAGCTCGGGCGGGAGTTTTGACTACACCTTC. It specifies CASSSGGSFDYTF. The rearrangement joins TRBV5-1 to TRBJ1-2; D gene unclear. V was shortened by 3 bases and J by 10 bases, with 16 bases between the two germline ends. The germline V gene encodes CDR1 SGHRS and CDR2 YFSETQ. The CDR3 contains 13 residues.

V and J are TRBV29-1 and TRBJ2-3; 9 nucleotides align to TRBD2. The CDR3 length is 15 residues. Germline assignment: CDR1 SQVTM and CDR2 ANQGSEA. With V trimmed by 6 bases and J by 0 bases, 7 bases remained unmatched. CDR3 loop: CSVVLAGTSTDTQYF. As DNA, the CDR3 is TGCAGCGTCGTTCTAGCGGGGACTAGCACAGATACGCAGTATTTT.

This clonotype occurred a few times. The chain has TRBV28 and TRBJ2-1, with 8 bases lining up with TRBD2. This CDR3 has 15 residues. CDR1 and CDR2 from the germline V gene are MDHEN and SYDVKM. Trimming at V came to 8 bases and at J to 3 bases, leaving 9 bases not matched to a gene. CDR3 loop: CASWGGGLLYNEQFF. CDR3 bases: TGTGCCAGCTGGGGCGGGGGGTTGCTCTACAATGAGCAGTTCTTC.

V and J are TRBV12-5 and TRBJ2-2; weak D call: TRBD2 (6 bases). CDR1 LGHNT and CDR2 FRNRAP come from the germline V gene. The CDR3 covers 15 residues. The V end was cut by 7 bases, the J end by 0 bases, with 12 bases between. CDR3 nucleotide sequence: TGTGCTAGTGATGCGGGACGGGCGAACACCGGGGAGCTGTTTTTT. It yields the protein CASDAGRANTGELFF.

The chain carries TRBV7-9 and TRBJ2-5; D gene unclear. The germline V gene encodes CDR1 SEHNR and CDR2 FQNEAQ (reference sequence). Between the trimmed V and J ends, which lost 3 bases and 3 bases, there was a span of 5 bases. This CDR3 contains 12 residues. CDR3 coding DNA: TGTGCCAGCAGCTTCACCGAAGAGACCCAGTACTTC. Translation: CASSFTEETQYF.

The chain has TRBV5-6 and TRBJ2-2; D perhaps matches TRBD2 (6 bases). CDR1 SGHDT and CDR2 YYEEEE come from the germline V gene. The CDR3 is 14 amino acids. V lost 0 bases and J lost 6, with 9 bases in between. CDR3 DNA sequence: TGTGCCAGCAGCTTGGGACTAGTAGCCGGGGAGCTGTTTTTT. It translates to CASSLGLVAGELFF.

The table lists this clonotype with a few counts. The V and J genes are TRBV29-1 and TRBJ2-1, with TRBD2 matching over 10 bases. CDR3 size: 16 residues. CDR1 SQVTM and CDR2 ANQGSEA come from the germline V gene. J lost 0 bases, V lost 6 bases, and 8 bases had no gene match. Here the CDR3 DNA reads TGCAGCGTGACGCTATCTAGCGGGGGCTCCTACAATGAGCAGTTCTTC. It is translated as CSVTLSSGGSYNEQFF.

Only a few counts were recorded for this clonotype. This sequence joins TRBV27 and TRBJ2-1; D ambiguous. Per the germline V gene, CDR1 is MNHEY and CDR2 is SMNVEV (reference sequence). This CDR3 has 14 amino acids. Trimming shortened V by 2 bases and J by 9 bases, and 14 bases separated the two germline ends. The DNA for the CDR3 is TGTGCCAGCAGTTTAATGGCGGCCTTGGGTGAGCAGTTCTTC. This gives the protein CASSLMAALGEQFF.

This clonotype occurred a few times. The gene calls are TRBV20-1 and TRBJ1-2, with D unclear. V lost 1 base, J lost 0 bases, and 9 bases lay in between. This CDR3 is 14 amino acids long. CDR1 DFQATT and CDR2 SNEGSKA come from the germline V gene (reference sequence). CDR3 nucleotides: TGCAGTGCTAGAGGGTCCGCTCCTAACTATGGCTACACCTTC. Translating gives CSARGSAPNYGYTF.

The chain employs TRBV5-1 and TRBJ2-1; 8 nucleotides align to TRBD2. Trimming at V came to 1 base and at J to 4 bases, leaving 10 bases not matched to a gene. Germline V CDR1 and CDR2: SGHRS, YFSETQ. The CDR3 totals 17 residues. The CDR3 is CASSLIGGGQDYNEQFF. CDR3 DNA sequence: TGCGCCAGCAGCTTGATCGGCGGGGGGCAGGATTACAATGAGCAGTTCTTC.

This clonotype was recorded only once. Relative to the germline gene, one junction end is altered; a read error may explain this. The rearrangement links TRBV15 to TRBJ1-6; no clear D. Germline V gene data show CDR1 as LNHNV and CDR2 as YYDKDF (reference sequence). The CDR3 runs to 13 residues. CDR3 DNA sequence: TGTGCCGCCAGCAGTTCACACATTTCACCCCTCCACTTT. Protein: CAASSSHISPLHF.

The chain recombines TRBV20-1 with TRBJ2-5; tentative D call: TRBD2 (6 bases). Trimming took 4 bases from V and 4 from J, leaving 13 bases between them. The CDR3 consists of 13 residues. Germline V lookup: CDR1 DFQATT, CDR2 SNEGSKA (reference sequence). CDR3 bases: TGCAGTGCTAACGCCGGGACTGCAGAGACCCAGTACTTC. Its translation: CSANAGTAETQYF.

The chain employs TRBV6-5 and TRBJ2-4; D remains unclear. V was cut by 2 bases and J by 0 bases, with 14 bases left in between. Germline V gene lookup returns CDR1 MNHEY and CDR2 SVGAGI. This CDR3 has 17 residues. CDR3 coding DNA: TGTGCCAGCAGTTACCACCACCGGTCCCTAGCCAAAAACATTCAGTACTTC. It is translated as CASSYHHRSLAKNIQYF.

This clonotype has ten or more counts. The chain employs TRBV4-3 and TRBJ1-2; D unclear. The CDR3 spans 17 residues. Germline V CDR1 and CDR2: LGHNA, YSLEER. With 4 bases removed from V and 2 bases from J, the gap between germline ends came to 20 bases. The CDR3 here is CASSPEVQVSLNYGYTF. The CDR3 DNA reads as TGCGCCAGCAGCCCAGAGGTCCAGGTTTCCCTAAACTATGGCTACACCTTC.

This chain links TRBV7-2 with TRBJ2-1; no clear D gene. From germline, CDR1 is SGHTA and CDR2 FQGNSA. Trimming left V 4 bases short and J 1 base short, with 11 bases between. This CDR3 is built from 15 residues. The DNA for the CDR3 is TGTGCCAGCAGCTCCGACTCTAGATCCTACAATGAGCAGTTCTTC. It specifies CASSSDSRSYNEQFF.

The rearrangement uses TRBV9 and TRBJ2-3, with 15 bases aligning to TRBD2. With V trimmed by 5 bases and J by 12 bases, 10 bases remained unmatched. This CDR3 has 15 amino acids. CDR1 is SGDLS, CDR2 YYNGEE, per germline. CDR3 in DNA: TGTGCCAGCAGGGGACTAGCGGGGGGTTCGGTGTCTCAGTATTTT. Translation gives CASRGLAGGSVSQYF.

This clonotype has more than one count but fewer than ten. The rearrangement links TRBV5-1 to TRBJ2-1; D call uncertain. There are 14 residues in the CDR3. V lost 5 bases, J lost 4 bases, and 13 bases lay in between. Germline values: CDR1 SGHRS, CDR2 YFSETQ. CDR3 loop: CASSVGSNYNEQFF. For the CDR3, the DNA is TGCGCCAGCAGTGTTGGCTCCAATTACAATGAGCAGTTCTTC.

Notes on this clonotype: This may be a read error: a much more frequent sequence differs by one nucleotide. The CDR3 reads CSVEDGAQGLDKQYF. CDR3 DNA sequence: TGCAGCGTTGAAGATGGAGCACAGGGTTTGGACAAGCAGTACTTC. V usage is TRBV29-1 and J usage is TRBJ2-7; a weak D match, TRBD1 (6 bases). This CDR3 has 15 residues. The V end was cut by 0 bases, the J end by 8 bases, with 20 bases between. Germline values: CDR1 SQVTM, CDR2 ANQGSEA.

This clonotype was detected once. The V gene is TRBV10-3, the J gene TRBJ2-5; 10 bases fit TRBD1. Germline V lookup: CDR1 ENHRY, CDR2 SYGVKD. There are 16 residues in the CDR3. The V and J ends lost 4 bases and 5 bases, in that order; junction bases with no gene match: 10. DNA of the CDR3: TGTGCCATCAGTGGAAGCCGGGACAGGGGAATGGAGACCCAGTACTTC. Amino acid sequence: CAISGSRDRGMETQYF.